Listed here are 18 T cell receptor beta chains from one sample, sequenced in a study of T cell responses to AZD1222 COVID-19 vaccine. Sequencing was performed with immunoSEQ multiplex PCR; in TCRdb, only in-frame clones are kept and a portion is missing. The sample lists about 100,000 clones; roughly 91% were seen once. The sequencing used peripheral blood, collected on day 0 of AZD1222 vaccination. These receptors all come from an adult in good health.

The chain employs TRBV5-1 and TRBJ2-7, with a possible D match to TRBD2 (7 bases). Germline loops: CDR1 SGHRS, CDR2 YFSETQ. The CDR3 is 13 amino acids. Trimming pared 6 bases from V and 6 bases from J, leaving 16 bases between. The CDR3 DNA reads TGCGCCAGCACTCGTGGGGGGGCGACCGAGCAGTACTTC. It encodes CASTRGGATEQYF.

CDR3 in amino acids: CASSSDSYGYTF. The CDR3 DNA reads as TGCGCCAGCAGTTCGGACAGCTATGGCTACACCTTC. The chain links TRBV10-1 to TRBJ1-2, with D perhaps matching TRBD1 (6 bases). Trimming removed 5 bases at V and 4 bases at J, with 8 bases between. The CDR3 sequence is 12 residues long. Germline V gene lookup returns CDR1 WNHNN and CDR2 SYGVQD (reference sequence).

The rearrangement uses TRBV5-1 and TRBJ1-4; TRBD1 matches at 7 bases. The V segment lost 0 bases and the J segment 5 bases; nucleotides outside the gene matches: 1. The CDR3 loop spans 14 amino acids. Germline assignment: CDR1 SGHRS and CDR2 YFSETQ. CDR3: CASSLGQGNEKLFF. The CDR3 DNA reads TGCGCCAGCAGCTTGGGACAGGGAAATGAAAAACTGTTTTTT.

This CDR3 reads CAWRVSGRRVTGELFF. CDR3 nucleotides: TGTGCCTGGAGGGTTAGCGGGAGGAGAGTTACCGGGGAGCTGTTTTTT. The rearrangement uses TRBV30 and TRBJ2-2; TRBD2 matches 10 bases. This CDR3 spans 16 amino acids. Germline V lookup: CDR1 GTSNPN, CDR2 SVGIG (reference sequence). J was trimmed by 5 bases and V by 3 bases; bases with no gene match: 9.

The chain joins TRBV3-1 (or the pseudogene TRBV3-2) to TRBJ1-5, with D perhaps matching TRBD1 (5 bases). The V and J ends lost 4 bases and 1 base respectively, with 11 bases between them. From germline, CDR1 is LGHDT and CDR2 YNNKEL (reference sequence). The length of the CDR3 is 15 residues. The CDR3: CASSRGLGSNQPQHF. The DNA for the CDR3 is TGTGCCAGCAGCCGGGGCCTGGGGAGCAATCAGCCCCAGCATTTT.

This chain links TRBV19 with TRBJ1-2; possible D gene TRBD1, 6 bases. The CDR3 length is 15 residues. CDR1 and CDR2 (germline): LNHDA, SQIVND (reference sequence). V shed 5 bases and J shed 2 bases, with 15 bases lying between them. The chain's CDR3 is CASSSSAGDNYGYTF. In nucleotides, the CDR3 is TGTGCCAGTAGTTCCTCCGCAGGGGACAACTATGGCTACACCTTC.

The chain links TRBV29-1 to TRBJ2-7; D is possibly TRBD1 (6 bases). CDR3 length equals 13 residues. V lost 4 bases to trimming and J lost 3 bases, with 13 bases between them. CDR1 is SQVTM and CDR2 is ANQGSEA in the germline V gene. The CDR3 sequence: CSVGQVDGYEQYF. CDR3 in DNA: TGCAGCGTTGGACAGGTGGATGGCTACGAGCAGTACTTC.

The table lists this clone with a few counts. The chain links TRBV5-5 to TRBJ1-2, with 7 positions matching TRBD1. With 0 bases clipped from V and 2 bases from J, the junction kept 4 bases outside the gene matches. This CDR3 comprises 15 residues. Germline-derived CDR1 and CDR2 are SGHKS and YYEKEE (reference sequence). Here the CDR3 reads CASSLGRQGNYGYTF. The CDR3 nucleotides read TGTGCCAGCAGCTTGGGGCGACAGGGAAACTATGGCTACACCTTC.

V usage is TRBV30 and J usage is TRBJ1-4; D is undetermined. CDR1 and CDR2 (germline): GTSNPN, SVGIG (reference sequence). Trimming cost V 0 bases and J 8 bases, with 10 bases left between them. CDR3 size: 13 residues. CDR3 DNA sequence: TGTGCCTGGAGTGTACAGCAGATGGAAAAACTGTTTTTT. Its translation: CAWSVQQMEKLFF. Based on the CDR3 plus reference TRBV30 and TRBJ1-4, the full variable domain is SQTIHQWPATLVQPVGSPLSLECTVEGTSNPNLYWYRQAAGRGLQLLFYSVGIGQISSEVPQNLSASRPQDRQFILSSKKLLLSDSGFYLCAWSVQQMEKLFFGSGTQLSVL.

The chain has TRBV7-8 and TRBJ1-4; D is possibly TRBD1 (6 bases). V lost 5 bases, J lost 8 bases, and 24 bases lay in between. Germline lookup yields CDR1 SGHVS and CDR2 FQNEAQ. The CDR3 length is 17 residues. The CDR3 reads CASSPQRYRAPKEKLFF. CDR3 DNA: TGTGCCAGCAGCCCCCAAAGGTACAGGGCTCCGAAAGAAAAACTGTTTTTT.

The chain couples TRBV19 to TRBJ1-2, with no clear D. Germline CDR1 reads LNHDA; CDR2 reads SQIVND (reference sequence). CDR3 length equals 15 residues. Trimming took off 4 bases at V and 4 bases at J, with 16 bases between the two ends. CDR3 coding DNA: TGTGCCAGTAGTAGCCCTTTACAGAAGCCCTATGGCTACACCTTC. Residues: CASSSPLQKPYGYTF. Drawing the rest from reference TRBV19 and TRBJ1-2, the complete variable domain is DGGITQSPKYLFRKEGQNVTLSCEQNLNHDAMYWYRQDPGQGLRLIYYSQIVNDFQKGDIAEGYSVSREKKESFPLTVTSAQKNPTAFYLCASSSPLQKPYGYTFGSGTRLTVV.

This chain connects TRBV9 to TRBJ2-3, with 12 bases matching TRBD2. CDR1 and CDR2 from the germline V gene are SGDLS and YYNGEE. This CDR3 contains 16 residues. Losses at the gene ends were 4 bases for V and 7 bases for J; bases not matched to a gene: 10. The CDR3 here is CASSPQGLAGGNTQYF. CDR3 DNA: TGTGCCAGCAGCCCCCAGGGACTAGCGGGCGGGAATACGCAGTATTTT.

This chain uses TRBV6-5 with TRBJ1-1, with D possibly matching TRBD1 (5 bases). Trimming removed 6 bases from V and 0 bases from J, with 8 bases in between. CDR1 MNHEY and CDR2 SVGAGI come from the germline V gene. The CDR3 is made up of 13 amino acids. Here the CDR3 reads CASRRGMNTEAFF. CDR3 sequence (DNA): TGTGCCAGCAGAAGGGGTATGAACACTGAAGCTTTCTTT.

The V call is TRBV5-1, the J call TRBJ2-7; 11 positions match TRBD2. V gave up 2 bases and J gave up 1 base; unmatched junction bases: 8. Looked up from germline, CDR1 is SGHRS and CDR2 is YFSETQ. This CDR3 contains 17 residues. The CDR3 sequence: CASSLWVSGGASYEQYF. CDR3 bases: TGCGCCAGCAGCTTATGGGTTAGCGGGGGGGCGTCCTACGAGCAGTACTTC.

The chain uses TRBV7-9 and TRBJ1-5; no reliable D call. V shed 1 base and J shed 5 bases, with 6 bases lying between them. Per germline, CDR1 SEHNR and CDR2 FQNEAQ (reference sequence). The CDR3 covers 13 residues. CDR3: CASSLGDYQPQHF. In DNA, the CDR3 is TGTGCCAGCAGCTTAGGGGATTATCAGCCCCAGCATTTT.

This clone appeared once. The chain combines TRBV7-8 with TRBJ2-2; D unclear. Trimming stripped 5 bases from V and 1 base from J, with 8 bases between. The CDR3 is made up of 14 amino acids. CDR1 and CDR2 from the germline V gene are SGHVS and FQNEAQ. CDR3 protein: CASSPHKNTGELFF. CDR3 bases: TGTGCCAGCAGCCCCCACAAGAACACCGGGGAGCTGTTTTTT. Full variable domain (rest looked up from reference TRBV7-8 and TRBJ2-2): GAGVSQSPRYKVAKRGQDVALRCDPISGHVSLFWYQQALGQGPEFLTYFQNEAQLDKSGLPSDRFFAERPEGSVSTLKIQRTQQEDSAVYLCASSPHKNTGELFFGEGSRLTVL.

This clone has a single count. The chain is built from TRBV7-9 and TRBJ2-1; D might be TRBD1 or TRBD2, each matching 5 bases. The ends were cut back, 5 bases at V and 8 bases at J, with 10 bases in the middle. CDR1 is SEHNR, CDR2 FQNEAQ, per germline (reference sequence). CDR3 size: 12 residues. This CDR3 reads CASSGRGDEQFF. The CDR3 DNA is TGTGCCAGCAGCGGGAGAGGGGATGAGCAGTTCTTC.

This clone came up once. The genes are TRBV5-1 and TRBJ2-2, with unresolved D. Looked up from germline, CDR1 is SGHRS and CDR2 is YFSETQ. CDR3 length: 13 residues. With 1 base removed from V and 5 bases from J, the gap between germline ends came to 6 bases. The CDR3 spells CASSLTRTGELFF. The DNA of the CDR3 is TGCGCCAGCAGCTTGACCAGGACCGGGGAGCTGTTTTTT.